This T cell receptor (beta chain) is from a study of vaccination and CD4 T cells after COVID-19 (dated by TCRdb to between 2022 and 2023). Background for the entire study: Convalescent patients had a positive SARS-CoV-2 result on nasal swab PCR, and of these patients, several had mild disease and one had severe disease. The convalescent cohort comprised six males and four females, including two Hispanic individuals, seven Caucasians, two Asians and one multiracial person. Two doses of either the Pfizer-BioNTech BNT162b2 vaccine (n=8) or the Moderna mRNA-1273 vaccine (n=2) were administered to participants. Post-COVID blood samples were collected from convalescent patients a median of around 100 days after diagnosis, with a range of roughly 35 to 170 days. Post-vaccine blood samples were obtained a median of approximately 74 days after the second vaccine dose, with a range of about 12 to 241 days. For three convalescent patients, samples were collected at an early post-vaccination timepoint (day 14) as well as at a late post-vaccination timepoint (days 161 to 241). In approximately eleven COVID-19 convalescent patients and 4 infection-naive healthy vaccine recipients, the spike-specific CD4+ TCR repertoire before mRNA vaccination was compared with the repertoire after mRNA vaccination. What the work shows at the level of the full study, not this receptor alone: In convalescent patients, a median about 90% of post-vaccine SARS-CoV-2-reactive clones were detected only after vaccination, and vaccine-specific priming was suggested by this finding. The median number of SARS-CoV-2-reactive clonotypes rose from approximately 20 after infection to a few dozen after vaccination, but the change was not significant. Of the vaccine-specific clones found in convalescent patients, nearly all (304 of 307) were mono-reactive for SARS-CoV-2 spike instead of being cross-reactive with common cold coronaviruses. The study included relatively few convalescent patients and did not analyze early timepoints after natural infection.

Library method: PCR. Sequencing was performed on an Illumina iSeq 100. The paper's processing steps were these. Non-productive sequences were filtered out, and CDR3s that did not start with C, did not end with F or W, or were shorter than 7 amino acids were discarded. CDR3 homology was assessed with Levenshtein distances (stringdist) and unrooted phylogenetic trees (ape) in R version 3.6.1. Through fastp at Q25 and MiXCR, TCRdb rebuilt clones from the public reads, retaining in-frame beta chains. Under each unique CDR3 protein, matching rows form one entry showing the most common genes and DNA. The V and J calls, along with clone size, are taken from TCRdb and not from the paper's own processing. The sample yields about 29,000 distinct CDR3 sequences; approximately 49% were counted once. The ten largest clones add up to about 5.8% of the sample. Taken with the paper, the label for time point translates to: late sampling 161 to 241 days after vaccination in a few convalescent patients. Positive SARS-CoV-2 PCR tests in the convalescent patients dated from March to December 2020, before Alpha, Beta and Delta variants emerged in the United States. Ficoll-Paque Plus gradient centrifugation was used to isolate PBMCs from whole blood, and the isolated PBMCs were then either used fresh or cryopreserved at -140C.

Trimming costs V 5 bases and J 6 bases, and their ends lie 16 bases apart. Per the germline V gene (reference sequence), SEHNR is the CDR1 and FQNEAQ is the CDR2. The CDR3 measures 14 amino acids from cysteine to phenylalanine. Only the CDR3 portion is preserved as DNA: 42 bases, with reading frame beginning at the first base. Worth noting for this clonotype: The antigen it binds to is not known. Base qualities are not at hand, and no much larger clone is one base apart.

The material sequenced was CD4+ T cells from blood, taken about 7 months after SARS-CoV-2 vaccination. The sequence links TRBV7-9 to TRBJ1-1; the D segment could be TRBD1, given 6 matching bases. The clonotype comes from a human donor who had recovered from COVID-19. The nucleotide sequence reads as follows: TGTGCCAGCAGCCGTAGCGGCAGGGGCTCTGAAGCTTTCTTT. Its protein reads: CASSRSGRGSEAFF. With the portions outside the CDR3 filled from the reference TRBV7-9 and TRBJ1-1 genes, the complete variable region becomes DTGVSQNPRHKITKRGQNVTFRCDPISEHNRLYWYRQTLGQGPEFLTYFQNEAQLEKSRLLSDRFSAERPKGSFSTLEIQRTEQGDSAMYLCASSRSGRGSEAFFGQGTRLTVV.